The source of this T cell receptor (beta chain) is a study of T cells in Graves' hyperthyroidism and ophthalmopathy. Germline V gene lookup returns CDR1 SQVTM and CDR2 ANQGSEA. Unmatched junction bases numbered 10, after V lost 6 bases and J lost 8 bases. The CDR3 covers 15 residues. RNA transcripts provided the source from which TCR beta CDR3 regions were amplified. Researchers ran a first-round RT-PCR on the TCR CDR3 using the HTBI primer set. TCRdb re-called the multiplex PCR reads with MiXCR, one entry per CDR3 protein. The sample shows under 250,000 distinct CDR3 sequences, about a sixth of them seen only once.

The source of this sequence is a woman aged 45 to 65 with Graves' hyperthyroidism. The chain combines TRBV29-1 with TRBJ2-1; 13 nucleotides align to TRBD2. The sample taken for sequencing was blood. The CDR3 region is CSVTSGRGSGHEQFF. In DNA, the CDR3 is TGCAGCGTCACTAGCGGGAGGGGGTCTGGCCATGAGCAGTTCTTC.